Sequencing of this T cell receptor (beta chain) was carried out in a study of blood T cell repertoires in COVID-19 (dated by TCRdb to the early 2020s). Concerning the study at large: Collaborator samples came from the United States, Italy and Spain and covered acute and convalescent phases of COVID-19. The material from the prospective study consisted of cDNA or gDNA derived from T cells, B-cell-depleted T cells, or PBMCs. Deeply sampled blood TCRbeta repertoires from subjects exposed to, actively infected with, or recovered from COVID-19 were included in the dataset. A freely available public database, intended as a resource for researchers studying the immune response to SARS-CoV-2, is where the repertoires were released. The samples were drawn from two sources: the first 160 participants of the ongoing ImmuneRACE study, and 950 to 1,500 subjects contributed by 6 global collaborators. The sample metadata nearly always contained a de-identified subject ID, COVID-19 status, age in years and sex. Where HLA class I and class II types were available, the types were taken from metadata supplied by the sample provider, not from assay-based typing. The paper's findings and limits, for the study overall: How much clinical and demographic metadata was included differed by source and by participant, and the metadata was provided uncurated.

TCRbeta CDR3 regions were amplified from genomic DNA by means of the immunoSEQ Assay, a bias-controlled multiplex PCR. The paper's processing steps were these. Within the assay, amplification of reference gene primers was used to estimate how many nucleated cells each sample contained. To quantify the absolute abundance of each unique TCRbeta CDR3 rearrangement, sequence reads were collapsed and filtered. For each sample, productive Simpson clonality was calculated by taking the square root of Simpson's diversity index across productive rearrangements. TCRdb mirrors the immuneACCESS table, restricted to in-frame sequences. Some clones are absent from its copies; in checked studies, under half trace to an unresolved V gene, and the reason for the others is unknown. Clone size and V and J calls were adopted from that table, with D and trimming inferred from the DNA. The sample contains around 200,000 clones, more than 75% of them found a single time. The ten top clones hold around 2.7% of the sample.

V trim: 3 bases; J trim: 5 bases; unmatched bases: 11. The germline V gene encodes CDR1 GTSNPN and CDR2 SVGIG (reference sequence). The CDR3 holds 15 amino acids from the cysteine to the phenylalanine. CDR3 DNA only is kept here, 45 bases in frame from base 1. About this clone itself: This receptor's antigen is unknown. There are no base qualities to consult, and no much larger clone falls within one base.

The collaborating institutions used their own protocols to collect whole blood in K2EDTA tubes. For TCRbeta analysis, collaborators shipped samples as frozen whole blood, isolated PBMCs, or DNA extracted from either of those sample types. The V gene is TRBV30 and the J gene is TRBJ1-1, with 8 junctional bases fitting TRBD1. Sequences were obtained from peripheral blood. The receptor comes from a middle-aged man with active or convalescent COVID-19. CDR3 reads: CAWSRDRSKGTEAFF. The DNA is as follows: TGTGCCTGGAGCCGGGACAGGTCAAAGGGTACTGAAGCTTTCTTT.